This is a list of T cell receptor beta chains from one sample in a study of blood T cell repertoires in COVID-19. Profiling relied on immunoSEQ multiplex PCR, and the TCRdb table lists in-frame clones only, not all of them. The sample records 200,000 to 250,000 clones, 84% being singletons. The source material was peripheral blood. All receptors derive from a woman aged 80 or over with active or convalescent COVID-19. CDR3s include the opening cysteine and the closing phenylalanine or tryptophan. The D gene is left open where the match is weak. Rows may omit the clone size; those that give it use once, few, many or a size class.

TRBJ2-5	.	.	TRBV27	CASSSMGGQETQYF	TGTGCCAGCAGTTCCATGGGGGGCCAAGAGACCCAGTACTTC
TRBJ2-5	.	.	TRBV24-1	CATSDLGHQETQYF	TGTGCCACCAGTGATTTGGGGCACCAAGAGACCCAGTACTTC
TRBJ1-2	TRBD1	.	TRBV14	CASSQDRGHGYTF	TGTGCCAGCAGCCAAGACAGGGGGCATGGCTACACCTTC
TRBJ2-5	TRBD2	.	TRBV5-1	CASSFGSGGLGIQETQYF	TGCGCCAGCAGCTTTGGTAGCGGGGGCCTCGGGATACAAGAGACCCAGTACTTC
TRBJ2-5	TRBD2	.	TRBV7-2	CASSQPTSGGGTQYF	TGTGCCAGCAGCCAACCGACTAGCGGGGGCGGGACCCAGTACTTC
TRBJ1-5	.	once	TRBV6-2/TRBV6-3	CASSYSEQGGQPQHF	TGTGCCAGCAGTTACTCGGAGCAGGGAGGTCAGCCCCAGCATTTT
TRBJ2-1	TRBD2	.	TRBV28	CASSLLIAGGFYEQFF	TGTGCCAGCAGTCTATTGATAGCGGGGGGTTTCTATGAGCAGTTCTTC
TRBJ1-4	.	.	TRBV6-5	CASRPQGLGNEKLFF	TGTGCCAGCCGCCCACAGGGTTTGGGGAATGAAAAACTGTTTTTT
TRBJ2-2	.	.	TRBV3-1/TRBV3-2	CASSQGMSRLNTGELFF	TGTGCCAGCAGCCAAGGGATGTCTAGACTTAACACCGGGGAGCTGTTTTTT
TRBJ2-5	.	.	TRBV6-5	CASTRVAQETQYF	TGTGCCAGCACAAGGGTAGCGCAAGAGACCCAGTACTTC
TRBJ1-1	.	.	TRBV6-6	CASSYAQGSEAFF	TGTGCCAGCAGTTACGCGCAGGGCTCCGAAGCTTTCTTT
TRBJ1-2	.	.	TRBV9	CASSAGRPYGYTF	TGTGCCAGCAGCGCGGGGAGGCCCTATGGCTACACCTTC
TRBJ2-7	.	.	TRBV30	CAWSVADYEQYF	TGTGCCTGGAGTGTGGCAGACTACGAGCAGTACTTC
TRBJ2-1	TRBD2	.	TRBV12-5	CASGFFYTSGSGNEQFF	TGTGCTAGTGGTTTTTTCTACACTAGCGGGAGTGGCAATGAGCAGTTCTTC
TRBJ2-3	TRBD2	.	TRBV6-4	CASSDSPSGRRTDTQYF	TGTGCCAGCAGTGACTCGCCTAGCGGGAGAAGAACAGATACGCAGTATTTT
TRBJ1-2	.	.	TRBV28	CASSRLGRAPSNYGYTF	TGTGCCAGCAGCCGACTGGGCAGGGCCCCGTCTAACTATGGCTACACCTTC
TRBJ2-3	.	.	TRBV24-1	CATSGGGTDTQYF	TGTGCCACCAGTGGGGGGGGCACAGATACGCAGTATTTT
TRBJ1-5	.	.	TRBV19	CASSANGGSQPQHF	TGTGCCAGTAGTGCCAACGGGGGTAGCCAGCCCCAGCATTTT
TRBJ2-1	TRBD2	.	TRBV5-4	CASSPPGTSSPHEQFF	TGTGCCAGCAGCCCGCCCGGGACTAGTTCGCCCCATGAGCAGTTCTTC
TRBJ1-2	.	.	TRBV10-1	CASSEGRQRGYTF	TGCGCCAGCAGTGAGGGCAGACAACGCGGCTACACCTTC
TRBJ2-5	TRBD2	.	TRBV5-4	CASSVRSGSYGETQYF	TGTGCCAGCAGCGTCCGTAGCGGGAGTTATGGAGAGACCCAGTACTTC
TRBJ1-6	.	.	TRBV10-1	CASSDRERSYNSPLHF	TGCGCCAGCAGTGACAGAGAGCGCTCCTATAATTCACCCCTCCACTTT
TRBJ2-7	.	few	TRBV12-1	CASPGQGAYEQYF	TGTGCCAGTCCGGGACAGGGGGCCTACGAGCAGTACTTC
TRBJ1-5	.	.	TRBV19	CASKGGRENQPQHF	TGTGCCAGTAAGGGAGGTAGGGAAAATCAGCCCCAGCATTTT
TRBJ2-4	TRBD2	.	TRBV7-3	CASSLFGGKAKNIQYF	TGTGCCAGCAGCTTATTCGGGGGGAAAGCCAAAAACATTCAGTACTTC
TRBJ2-5	TRBD2	.	TRBV25-1	CASSTSGLAETQYF	TGTGCCAGCAGTACCTCGGGACTAGCTGAGACCCAGTACTTC
TRBJ1-2	TRBD1	.	TRBV7-2	CASSLAGGASGYTF	TGTGCCAGCAGCTTAGCAGGGGGCGCTTCTGGCTACACCTTC
TRBJ1-2	.	.	TRBV5-8	CASSPRNYGYTF	TGTGCCAGCAGCCCCCGGAACTATGGCTACACCTTC
TRBJ2-1	TRBD2	.	TRBV10-3	CAISESGGRGSYNEQFF	TGTGCCATCAGTGAGTCGGGAGGGAGGGGCTCCTACAATGAGCAGTTCTTC
TRBJ1-6	.	.	TRBV2	CASSGGEGNSPLHF	TGTGCCAGCAGTGGTGGCGAGGGTAATTCACCCCTCCACTTT
TRBJ1-1	TRBD1	.	TRBV19	CASSAYRGMNTEAFF	TGTGCCAGTAGTGCCTACAGGGGGATGAACACTGAAGCTTTCTTT
TRBJ1-5	TRBD1	.	TRBV28	CASRPPPGQDSGQPQHF	TGTGCCAGCAGACCCCCGCCGGGACAGGATTCGGGGCAGCCCCAGCATTTT
TRBJ2-3	TRBD1	.	TRBV7-2	CASSRDRSTDTQYF	TGTGCCAGCAGCCGGGACAGAAGCACAGATACGCAGTATTTT
TRBJ2-1	TRBD2	.	TRBV7-2	CASSLDLAGGGRNEQFF	TGTGCCAGCAGCTTAGATCTAGCGGGAGGAGGGCGGAATGAGCAGTTCTTC
TRBJ2-7	.	.	TRBV29-1	CSVAISGVAYEQYF	TGCAGCGTTGCCATTTCAGGGGTTGCCTACGAGCAGTACTTC
TRBJ1-1	.	.	TRBV19	CASSNGGTARIMNTEAFF	TGTGCCAGTAGTAATGGGGGGACCGCGCGAATAATGAACACTGAAGCTTTCTTT
TRBJ2-1	.	.	TRBV7-9	CASSLFARTDNEQFF	TGTGCCAGCAGCTTATTTGCCAGGACAGACAATGAGCAGTTCTTC
TRBJ2-7	.	.	TRBV3-1/TRBV3-2	CASSQGEGVGQYF	TGTGCCAGCAGCCAAGGCGAGGGGGTCGGGCAGTACTTC
TRBJ2-2	TRBD2	.	TRBV27	CASSLLLADTGELFF	TGTGCCAGCAGTTTACTACTAGCGGACACCGGGGAGCTGTTTTTT
TRBJ2-1	TRBD2	.	TRBV2	CASRPTSVAYNEQFF	TGTGCCAGTCGACCGACTAGCGTAGCCTACAATGAGCAGTTCTTC
TRBJ2-3	.	.	TRBV6-5	CASSYAGRGPDTQYF	TGTGCCAGCAGTTACGCGGGCAGGGGCCCAGATACGCAGTATTTT
TRBJ2-3	TRBD2	.	TRBV7-3	CASSAGLAGGPTDTQYF	TGTGCCAGCAGCGCCGGACTAGCGGGGGGGCCAACAGATACGCAGTATTTT
TRBJ2-3	TRBD2	.	TRBV6-2/TRBV6-3	CASSFWRLARIRSTDTQYF	TGTGCCAGCAGTTTCTGGCGACTAGCGAGAATCAGAAGCACAGATACGCAGTATTTT
TRBJ2-1	TRBD1	.	TRBV9	CASSEVGTGYNEQFF	TGTGCCAGCAGCGAAGTTGGGACAGGGTACAATGAGCAGTTCTTC
TRBJ2-1	TRBD2	.	TRBV5-4	CASSSRPSGGNNEQFF	TGTGCCAGCAGCTCACGACCTAGCGGGGGAAACAATGAGCAGTTCTTC
TRBJ1-2	TRBD1	.	TRBV19	CASSSQTGRHGYTF	TGTGCCAGTAGTTCACAGACAGGGAGGCATGGCTACACCTTC
TRBJ1-6	.	few	TRBV4-1	CASSQVKEGRGSYNSPLHF	TGCGCCAGCAGCCAAGTGAAAGAGGGCAGGGGCTCCTATAATTCACCCCTCCACTTT
TRBJ2-3	.	.	TRBV11-1	CASSQRQRTDTQYF	TGTGCCAGCAGCCAACGACAGCGCACAGATACGCAGTATTTT
TRBJ2-7	TRBD1	.	TRBV3-1/TRBV3-2	CASSQGGQGSYEQYF	TGTGCCAGCAGCCAAGGGGGACAGGGGTCCTACGAGCAGTACTTC